The clone carrying this TCR beta chain was detected only a few times. V dropped 1 base and J dropped 1 base, with 11 bases sitting between them. The CDR3 loop spans 15 amino acids. Germline V gives CDR1 GTSNPN, CDR2 SVGIG (reference sequence). Produced via immunoSEQ multiplex PCR; TCRdb's table is partial and in-frame only. The repertoire holds some 68,000 clones, with about 94% as singletons. Sequenced sample: PBMCs. The sequence came from a man aged 35 to 55 with rheumatoid arthritis. This chain links TRBV30 with TRBJ1-3; D unresolved. The CDR3 loop is CAWSGDRPSGNTIYF. The DNA for the CDR3 is TGTGCCTGGAGTGGAGACCGACCTTCTGGAAACACCATATATTTT.